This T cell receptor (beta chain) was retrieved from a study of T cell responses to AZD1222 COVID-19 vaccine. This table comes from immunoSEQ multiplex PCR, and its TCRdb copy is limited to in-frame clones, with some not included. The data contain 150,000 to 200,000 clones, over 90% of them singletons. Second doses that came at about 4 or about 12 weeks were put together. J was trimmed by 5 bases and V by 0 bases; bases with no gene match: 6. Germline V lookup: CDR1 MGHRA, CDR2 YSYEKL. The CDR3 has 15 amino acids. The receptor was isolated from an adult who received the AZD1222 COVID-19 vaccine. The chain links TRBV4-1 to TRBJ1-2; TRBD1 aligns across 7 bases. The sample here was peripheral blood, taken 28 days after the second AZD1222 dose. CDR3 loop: CASSQDMAGGYGYTF. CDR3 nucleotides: TGCGCCAGCAGCCAAGACATGGCAGGGGGATATGGCTACACCTTC.